This TCR beta chain emerged from a study of low-dose radiotherapy and immunotherapy resistance in tumors (dated by TCRdb to 2021 to 2024). In the study overall: In Cohort 1, 0.5 Gy per fraction was delivered every 2 weeks, and a total PTV dose of 6.5 Gy was prescribed. Starting on cycle 1 day 1, patients took 300 mg of aspirin by mouth once a day for four cycles. Intravenous cyclophosphamide at 200 mg/m2 was administered every two weeks, one day ahead of each radiation and immunotherapy administration. Eight patients were included in the translational analysis, namely three from the first dose cohort plus the first five from the second dose cohort. Trial participants were not randomized into treatment groups. In Cohort 2, 1 Gy per fraction was delivered every two weeks, for a total of 13 Gy over 26 weeks. Nivolumab and ipilimumab were both given intravenously, with nivolumab at a 240 mg flat dose every two weeks and ipilimumab at 1 mg/kg every six weeks.

This sample's time point label indicates: after trial treatment. What this sample's treatment or condition label stands for: LDRT plus nivolumab, ipilimumab, low-dose cyclophosphamide and aspirin (RACIN trial). The donors came from RACIN, which was a single-arm phase I dose-escalation trial that paired nivolumab and ipilimumab with aspirin, low-dose cyclophosphamide and low-dose radiotherapy. Patients with advanced, TIL-negative solid tumors were considered eligible. For sequencing, an Illumina HiSeq 2500 was employed. First-strand cDNA was synthesized with Superscript III and a set of TRAV- and TRBV-specific primers, covering both TCRalpha and TCRbeta chains. TCRs were amplified for 20 PCR cycles with Phusion, using a constant-region primer paired with the adapter attached to the V primers. Amplification of the isolated mRNA was done with the MessageAmp II aRNA Amplification Kit, which involved a roughly 17-hour in vitro transcription at 37 degrees C. The Dynabeads mRNA DIRECT Purification Kit was used to isolate the mRNA for TCR sequencing. Indexed Illumina adapters were added in a second Phusion PCR of 25 cycles, after which AMPure XP beads were used to purify the products. As for how the authors treated the data: Using custom Perl scripts, TCR sequences that encoded the same protein were pooled, out-of-frame sequences were dropped, and the abundance of each clonotype was calculated. Any TCR sequence supported by only a single read was excluded from analysis. Shannon entropy, Gini index, clonality, richness, and the frequency of TCRs shared between repertoires were included as repertoire metrics. Clones were called with MiXCR by TCRdb after fastp trimmed the public reads at Q25, and only in-frame beta chains were retained. CDR3 protein sequences are deduplicated, and each keeps its most common genes and DNA. These V and J calls rely on TCRdb rather than the paper's analysis. The sample table contains some 94,000 distinct CDR3 sequences; only one count was recorded for 20% to 25% of them. 10% to 15% of the sample is held by the ten biggest clonotypes.

Of note for this clonotype: Its antigen is currently not known. The sample holds no much larger clone one base away, and base qualities are not on file.

The TCR was taken from a female donor with ovarian cancer. Here the sequenced sample was PBMCs, taken after low-dose radiotherapy plus immunotherapy.

The CDR3 corresponds to CASSFQDRASYEQYF. The nucleotides are TGTGCCAGCAGCTTTCAGGACAGGGCTTCCTACGAGCAGTACTTC. The chain uses TRBV5-4 and TRBJ2-7, and TRBD1 aligns with 8 junction nucleotides. The CDR3 has 15 amino acids, counting the end cysteine and phenylalanine. Only the CDR3 DNA stays, 45 bases, in frame from base 1. At the junction V is shortened by 2 bases and J by 1 base; bases outside the gene matches: 5. From a lookup of the germline V gene (reference sequence), CDR1 and CDR2 are SGHNT and YYREEE.